A single T cell receptor beta chain is shown here with its context. Its target is unknown. The data were obtained in a study of cytomegalovirus exposure and HLA in healthy donors. The study ran its PCR with 60 Vbeta and 13 Jbeta primers. As originally analysed: About 9.9 million of the roughly 80 million unique TCR beta chains counted in a later analysis were shared. Here immunoSEQ multiplex PCR was the method, and the copy in TCRdb shows in-frame clones only, minus some. V and J calls and clone size are given by that table; D and trimming were obtained from the DNA. The table has about 170,000 clones, 82% seen once. There are 14 residues in the CDR3. CDR1 and CDR2 (germline): PRHDT, FYEKMQ (reference sequence). V lost 6 bases, J lost 3 bases, and 7 bases stayed unmatched. Findings and caveats of the study: Reports indicated that the classifier achieved high specificity and sensitivity in diagnosing cytomegalovirus status. Later findings reportedly placed an Asian-associated ancestry cluster below the roughly 700-donor mean for N-insertions. Some highly shared sequence variants likely arose as a pipeline artifact.

The rearrangement uses TRBV13 and TRBJ2-5, with 7 bases identical to TRBD1. This TCR was recovered from a girl aged 10 to 17 in good health and CMV-seropositive. The sample taken for sequencing was PBMCs. DNA of the CDR3: TGTGCCAGCAGTTCGGGACAGAGGGAAGAGACCCAGTACTTC. Its protein is CASSSGQREETQYF. The entire variable domain, with the rest obtained from reference TRBV13 and TRBJ2-5, is as follows: AAGVIQSPRHLIKEKRETATLKCYPIPRHDTVYWYQQGPGQDPQFLISFYEKMQSDKGSIPDRFSAQQFSDYHSELNMSSLELGDSALYFCASSSGQREETQYFGPGTRLLVL.